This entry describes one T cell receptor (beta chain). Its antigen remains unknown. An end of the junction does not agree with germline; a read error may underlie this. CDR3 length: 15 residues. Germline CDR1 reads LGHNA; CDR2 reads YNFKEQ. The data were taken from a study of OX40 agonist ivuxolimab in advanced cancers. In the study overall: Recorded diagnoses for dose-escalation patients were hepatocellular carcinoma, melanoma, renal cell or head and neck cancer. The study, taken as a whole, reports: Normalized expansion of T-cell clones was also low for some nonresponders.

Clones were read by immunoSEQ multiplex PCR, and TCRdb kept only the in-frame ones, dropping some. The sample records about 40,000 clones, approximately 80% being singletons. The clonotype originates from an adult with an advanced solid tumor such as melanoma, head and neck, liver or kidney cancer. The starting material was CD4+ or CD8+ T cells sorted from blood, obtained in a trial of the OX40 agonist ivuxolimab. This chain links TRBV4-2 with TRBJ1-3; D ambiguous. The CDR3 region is CTSSQEWGSGNTIYF. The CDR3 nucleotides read TGTACCAGCAGCCAAGAGTGGGGCTCTGGAAACACCATATATTTT.